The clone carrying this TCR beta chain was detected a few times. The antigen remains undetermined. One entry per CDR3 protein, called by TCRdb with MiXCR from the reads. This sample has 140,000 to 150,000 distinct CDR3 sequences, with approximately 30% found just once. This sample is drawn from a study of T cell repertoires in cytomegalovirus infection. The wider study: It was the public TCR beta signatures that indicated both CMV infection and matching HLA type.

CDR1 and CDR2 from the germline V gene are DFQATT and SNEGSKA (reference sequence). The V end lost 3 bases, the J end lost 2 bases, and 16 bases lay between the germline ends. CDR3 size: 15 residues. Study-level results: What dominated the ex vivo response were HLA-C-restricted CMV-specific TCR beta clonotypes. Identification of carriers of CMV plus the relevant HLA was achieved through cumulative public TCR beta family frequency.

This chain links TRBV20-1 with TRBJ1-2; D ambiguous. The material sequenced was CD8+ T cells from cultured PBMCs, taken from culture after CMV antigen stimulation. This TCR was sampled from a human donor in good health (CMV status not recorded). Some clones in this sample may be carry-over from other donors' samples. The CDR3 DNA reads TGCAGTGCTAGTCTCGAACTAGCCGGGAACTATGGCTACACCTTC. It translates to CSASLELAGNYGYTF.